This T cell receptor (beta chain) was recorded in a study of blood T cell repertoires in COVID-19. Study as a whole: T cells, B-cell-depleted T cells, or PBMCs supplied cDNA or gDNA.

Germline CDR1 LNHNV, CDR2 YYDKDF (reference sequence). The CDR3 covers 17 residues. Trimming removed 0 bases at V and 4 bases at J, with 18 bases between. The protocol was immunoSEQ multiplex PCR, while the TCRdb copy is restricted to in-frame clones and leaves out a portion. The sample lists 140,000 to 150,000 clones, 88% occurring once. Sequences were obtained from peripheral blood. The chain couples TRBV15 to TRBJ1-1; weak D call: TRBD1 (5 bases). The TCR originated in a woman aged 45 to 65 with acute or convalescent COVID-19. CDR3 in DNA: TGTGCCACCAGCAGAGATCGGCAGGGAGGTGGCGGCACTGAAGCTTTCTTT. Its translation is CATSRDRQGGGGTEAFF.